This T cell receptor beta chain was identified during a study of shared clonotypes between healthy human individuals. The CDR3 has 14 amino acids. In germline, CDR1 is SNHLY, CDR2 FYNNEI. V lost 5 bases to trimming and J lost 2 bases, with 12 bases between them. The assay was immunoSEQ multiplex PCR, and TCRdb's table has in-frame clones only and misses some. The sample has about 980,000 clones; approximately 80% are singletons. The source is a young man in good health. The chain links TRBV2 to TRBJ1-2; D gene unclear. The sequenced sample consisted of memory CD4+ T cells sorted from blood. As to subset: CD45RA-negative fraction. In nucleotides, the CDR3 is TGTGCCAGCAGTAAGCGGGAGGCCAACTATGGCTACACCTTC. Translating gives CASSKREANYGYTF.